Included here is one T cell receptor (beta chain) sequence, with context. The source of the sample is a study of cytomegalovirus exposure and HLA in healthy donors. The CDR3 spans 16 residues. The V and J ends lost 3 bases and 6 bases, in that order; junction bases with no gene match: 6. Looked up from germline, CDR1 is SGHNT and CDR2 is YYREEE (reference sequence). A multiplex PCR was run with 60 Vbeta primers and 13 Jbeta primers. This table comes from immunoSEQ multiplex PCR, and its TCRdb copy is limited to in-frame clones, with some not included. The sample holds roughly 240,000 clones, about 88% seen once.

The gene calls are TRBV5-4 and TRBJ2-7; 16 bases are shared with TRBD2. This receptor was identified in a girl aged 2 to 10 in good health and CMV-seronegative. Sample: PBMCs. Written as DNA, the CDR3 is TGTGCCAGCAGCTCCGGGACTAGCGGGAGGGCCGGCGAGCAGTACTTC. Translation: CASSSGTSGRAGEQYF. The full variable domain, rest sourced from reference TRBV5-4 and TRBJ2-7, is ETGVTQSPTHLIKTRGQQVTLRCSSQSGHNTVSWYQQALGQGPQFIFQYYREEENGRGNFPPRFSGLQFPNYSSELNVNALELDDSALYLCASSSGTSGRAGEQYFGPGTRLTVT.